This T cell receptor (beta chain) was sequenced for a study of blood T cell repertoires in COVID-19. Study-level information: Sites in the United States, Italy and Spain provided acute and convalescent COVID-19 samples. T cells, B-cell-depleted T cells, or PBMCs provided the cDNA or gDNA that served as material.

The CDR3 totals 19 residues. From germline, CDR1 is SGHAT and CDR2 FQDESV (reference sequence). V was pared by 0 bases and J by 1 base, with 9 bases of the junction left unmatched. How the authors handled the data: Researchers report that nucleated cell counts were estimated from reference gene primer amplification. Assay used: immunoSEQ multiplex PCR; TCRdb lists only in-frame clones, some missing. For V, J and clone size, that table is used; D and trimming come from the DNA. Of around 55,000 clones in the sample, around 85% were seen once. The V call is TRBV11-1, the J call TRBJ2-7, with 13 bases matching TRBD2. This sequence was found in a human donor in a cohort sampled during active COVID-19. The sequenced sample consisted of peripheral blood. The CDR3 reads CASSLAPGLAGDRSYEQYF. For the CDR3, the DNA is TGTGCCAGCAGCTTAGCCCCCGGACTAGCGGGAGATAGATCCTACGAGCAGTACTTC.